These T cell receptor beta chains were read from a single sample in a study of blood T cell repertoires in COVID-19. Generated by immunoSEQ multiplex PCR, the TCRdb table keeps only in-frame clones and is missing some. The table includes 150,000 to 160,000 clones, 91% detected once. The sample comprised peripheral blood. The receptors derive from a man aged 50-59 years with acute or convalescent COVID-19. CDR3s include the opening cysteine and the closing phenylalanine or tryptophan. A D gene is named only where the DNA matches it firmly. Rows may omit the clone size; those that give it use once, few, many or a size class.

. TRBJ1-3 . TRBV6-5 CASSYADRGSGNTIYF TGTGCCAGCAGTTACGCCGACCGGGGCTCTGGAAACACCATATATTTT
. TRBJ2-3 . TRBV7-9 CASTPLGGKDTQYF TGTGCCAGCACCCCCCTGGGCGGGAAAGATACGCAGTATTTT
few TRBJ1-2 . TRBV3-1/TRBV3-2 CASSQGPSANYGYTF TGTGCCAGCAGCCAAGGCCCCTCAGCTAACTATGGCTACACCTTC
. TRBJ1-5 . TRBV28 CATDGGGVQPQHF TGTGCCACGGACGGGGGGGGCGTTCAGCCCCAGCATTTT
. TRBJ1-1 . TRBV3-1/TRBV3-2 CASSQGGGGAFF TGTGCCAGCAGCCAGGGCGGGGGCGGCGCTTTCTTT
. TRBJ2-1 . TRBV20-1 CSAPDNEQFF TGCAGTGCTCCAGACAATGAGCAGTTCTTC
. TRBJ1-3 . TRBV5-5 CASSLADRTVLSGNTIYF TGTGCCAGCAGCTTGGCGGACAGAACAGTTCTCTCTGGAAACACCATATATTTT
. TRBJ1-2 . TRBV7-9 CASRRPGDARVYGYTF TGTGCCAGCAGGCGTCCAGGGGATGCGCGTGTCTATGGCTACACCTTC
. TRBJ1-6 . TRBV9 CASSVHSNSPLHF TGTGCCAGCAGCGTCCATAGTAATTCACCCCTCCACTTT
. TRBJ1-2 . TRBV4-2 CASSQRPREDYGYTF TGTGCCAGCAGCCAAAGACCCAGGGAAGACTATGGCTACACCTTC
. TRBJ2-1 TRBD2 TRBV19 CASTPTSGGTYNEQFF TGTGCCAGTACCCCGACTAGCGGGGGGACCTACAATGAGCAGTTCTTC
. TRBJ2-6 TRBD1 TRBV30 CARDSSGANVLTF TGTGCCCGGGACAGCTCTGGGGCCAACGTCCTGACTTTC
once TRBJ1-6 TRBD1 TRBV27 CASSLGTGMGSPLHF TGTGCCAGCAGTTTGGGGACAGGGATGGGGTCACCCCTCCACTTT
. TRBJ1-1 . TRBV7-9 CAVSIAGETEAFF TGTGCCGTCTCAATAGCGGGGGAGACTGAAGCTTTCTTT
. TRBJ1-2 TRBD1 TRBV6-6 CASSTGQGYGYTF TGTGCCAGCAGTACCGGACAGGGCTATGGCTACACCTTC
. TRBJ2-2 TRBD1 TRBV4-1 CASSQSRTGGTGELFF TGCGCCAGCAGCCAAAGCCGGACAGGGGGCACCGGGGAGCTGTTTTTT
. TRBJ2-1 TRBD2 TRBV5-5 CASSHQGGEQFF TGTGCCAGCAGCCACCAGGGAGGGGAGCAGTTCTTC
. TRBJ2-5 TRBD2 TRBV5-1 CASSLGLAGAQKGPRETQYF TGCGCCAGCAGCTTAGGACTAGCGGGGGCCCAAAAAGGCCCTAGGGAGACCCAGTACTTC
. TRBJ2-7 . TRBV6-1 CASSEIGLVVYEQYF TGTGCCAGCAGTGAAATAGGTCTAGTCGTCTACGAGCAGTACTTC
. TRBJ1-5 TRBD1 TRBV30 CAWSPGGEQPQHF TGTGCCTGGAGTCCAGGGGGAGAACAGCCCCAGCATTTT
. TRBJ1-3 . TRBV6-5 CASIWDKTSGNTIYF TGTGCCAGCATATGGGACAAAACATCTGGAAACACCATATATTTT
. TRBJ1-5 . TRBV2 CASSEPEDQPQHF TGTGCCAGCAGTGAACCAGAGGATCAGCCCCAGCATTTT
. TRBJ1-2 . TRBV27 CASSSLEGDTANYGYTF TGTGCCAGCAGTTCTCTTGAGGGGGATACTGCTAACTATGGCTACACCTTC
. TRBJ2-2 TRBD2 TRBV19 CASSIFLPLGGRNTGELFF TGTGCCAGTAGTATATTTCTCCCCCTTGGCGGGAGGAACACCGGGGAGCTGTTTTTT
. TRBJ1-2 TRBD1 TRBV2 CASSEVVDRDGYTF TGTGCCAGCAGTGAAGTGGTGGACAGGGATGGCTACACCTTC
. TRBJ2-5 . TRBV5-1 CASSFPRETQYF TGCGCCAGCAGCTTCCCCCGGGAGACCCAGTACTTC
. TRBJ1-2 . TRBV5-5 CASSLEGRGPGYTF TGTGCCAGCAGCCTTGAGGGCCGTGGGCCTGGCTACACCTTC
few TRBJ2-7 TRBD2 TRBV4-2 CASSQETSGGYEQYF TGTGCCAGCAGCCAAGAAACTAGCGGGGGCTACGAGCAGTACTTC
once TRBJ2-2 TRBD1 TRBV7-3 CASSPNPGQGGTGELFF TGTGCCAGCAGCCCTAACCCCGGACAGGGGGGTACCGGGGAGCTGTTTTTT
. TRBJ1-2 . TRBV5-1 CASSLSGEGVEGYTF TGCGCCAGCAGCTTGTCTGGGGAGGGTGTCGAGGGCTACACCTTC
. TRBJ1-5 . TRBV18 CASPCEYRDHQPQHF TGTGCCAGCCCTTGCGAGTACAGGGACCATCAGCCCCAGCATTTT
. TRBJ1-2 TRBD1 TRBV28 CASSLWAGGGYTF TGTGCCAGCAGTTTATGGGCAGGGGGAGGCTACACCTTC
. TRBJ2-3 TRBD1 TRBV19 CASSIRTGGTDTQYF TGTGCCAGTAGTATCAGGACAGGAGGCACAGATACGCAGTATTTT